The 5 T cell receptor beta chains in this list originate from one sample, sequenced in a study of shared clonotypes between healthy human individuals. TCRdb's copy holds only in-frame clones and misses some; the assay was immunoSEQ multiplex PCR. The repertoire holds under 600,000 clones, more than 95% seen once, with under 0.065% in the top ten. The sample was naive CD4+ T cells sorted from blood. Noted subset: CD45RA+ positively selected. Receptor source: a woman between 25 and 40 years old in good health.

The chain recombines TRBV19 with TRBJ2-5; D gene ambiguous. The length of the CDR3 is 11 residues. Germline V CDR1 and CDR2: LNHDA, SQIVND (reference sequence). V was trimmed by 4 bases and J by 5 bases, leaving 5 bases between them. CDR3 nucleotide sequence: TGTGCCAGTAGTAACAGCGAGACCCAGTACTTC. Encoded protein: CASSNSETQYF.

J is TRBJ1-5 and V is TRBV5-6; TRBD1 aligns across 10 bases. Germline assignment: CDR1 SGHDT and CDR2 YYEEEE. V was pared by 2 bases and J by 4 bases, with 3 bases of the junction left unmatched. CDR3 length equals 15 residues. The CDR3 reads CASSFRGQGNQPQHF. In nucleotides, the CDR3 is TGTGCCAGCAGCTTTAGGGGACAGGGGAATCAGCCCCAGCATTTT.

The V call is TRBV27, the J call TRBJ2-5; D unresolved. The J call is uncertain, as TRBJ2-7 better fits the DNA end. The length of the CDR3 is 11 residues. The V gene's germline CDR1 is MNHEY and CDR2 SMNVEV (reference sequence). The CDR3 DNA follows: TGTGCCAGCAGCCCCCTTTACGAGCAGTACTTC. Translated, it gives CASSPLYEQYF.

V and J are TRBV6-5 and TRBJ2-5, with D hard to call. V lost 7 bases to trimming and J lost 4 bases, with 13 bases between them. CDR1 MNHEY and CDR2 SVGAGI come from the germline V gene. The CDR3 totals 13 residues. CDR3 in DNA: TGTGCCAGCACCATAGCCCTCGGAGAGACCCAGTACTTC. Translation gives CASTIALGETQYF.

The chain recombines TRBV15 with TRBJ2-1; TRBD1 might be the D (6 bases). Trimming took off 4 bases at V and 4 bases at J, with 14 bases between the two ends. The CDR3 runs 15 residues. Germline CDR1 reads LNHNV; CDR2 reads YYDKDF (reference sequence). This CDR3 is CATSTGRGPYNEQFF. In nucleotides, the CDR3 is TGTGCCACCAGCACGGGCAGGGGACCTTACAATGAGCAGTTCTTC.